This section outlines one T cell receptor beta chain sequence together with its context. This record comes from a study of blood T cells in healthy people across ages. A sample-barcoded 5' primer and a J-beta primer mix were used in a second PCR of roughly 6 to 11 cycles. A single record per CDR3 protein comes from TCRdb applying MiXCR to the 5' RACE reads. Counted here are over 750,000 distinct CDR3 sequences, 25% occurring once; the ten biggest clones make up 9.4%. The sample was also reused in another study, on T cells of mothers and their children. As that study records: Among related mother-child pairs, overlap was slightly higher than in unrelated pairs, though not significantly.

The sequenced sample was blood. This receptor was obtained from a boy younger than 18 in good health.

This CDR3 is CASSGRSQGGNQPQHF. In DNA form, the CDR3 reads TGTGCCAGCTCAGGCAGGTCCCAGGGAGGCAATCAGCCCCAGCATTTT. V is TRBV6-2 or TRBV6-3 and J is TRBJ1-5; D possibly corresponds to TRBD1 (5 bases). The CDR3 covers 16 residues. V lost 8 bases to trimming and J lost 2 bases, with 19 bases between them. The V gene's germline CDR1 is MNHEY and CDR2 SVGEGT.